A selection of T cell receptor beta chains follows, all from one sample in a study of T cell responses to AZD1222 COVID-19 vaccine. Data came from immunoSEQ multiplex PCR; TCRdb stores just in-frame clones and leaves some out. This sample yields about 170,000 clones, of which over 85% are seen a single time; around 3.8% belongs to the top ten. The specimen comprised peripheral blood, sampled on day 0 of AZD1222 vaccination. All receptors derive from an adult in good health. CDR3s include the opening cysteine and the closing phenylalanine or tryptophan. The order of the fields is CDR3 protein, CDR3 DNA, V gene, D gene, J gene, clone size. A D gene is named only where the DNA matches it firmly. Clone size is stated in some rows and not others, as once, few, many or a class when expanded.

CDR3aa: CASSGGLTFEQFF; CDR3nt: TGCGCCAGTAGCGGGGGGCTCACTTTTGAGCAGTTCTTC; v_gene: TRBV10-2; d_gene: TRBD2; j_gene: TRBJ2-1; abundance: .
CDR3aa: CASSLGDGLASRVYNEQFF; CDR3nt: TGTGCCAGCAGCTTAGGTGATGGACTAGCATCGCGAGTCTACAATGAGCAGTTCTTC; v_gene: TRBV11-3; d_gene: TRBD2; j_gene: TRBJ2-1; abundance: .
CDR3aa: CASSSNRAWQPQHF; CDR3nt: TGTGCCAGCAGTTCAAACAGGGCATGGCAGCCCCAGCATTTT; v_gene: TRBV27; d_gene: .; j_gene: TRBJ1-5; abundance: .
CDR3aa: CASSLTGEQFF; CDR3nt: TGTGCCAGCAGTTTAACTGGAGAACAGTTCTTC; v_gene: TRBV27; d_gene: .; j_gene: TRBJ2-1; abundance: .
CDR3aa: CASSLVAVGRGNEQFF; CDR3nt: TGCGCCAGCAGCTTGGTTGCCGTAGGACGGGGCAATGAGCAGTTCTTC; v_gene: TRBV5-1; d_gene: .; j_gene: TRBJ2-1; abundance: .
CDR3aa: CASSGAAGLNEQFF; CDR3nt: TGCGCCAGCAGTGGGGCGGCAGGGCTGAATGAGCAGTTCTTC; v_gene: TRBV10-1; d_gene: .; j_gene: TRBJ2-1; abundance: .
CDR3aa: CASSPGRNGYTF; CDR3nt: TGTGCCAGCAGTCCCGGACGGAATGGCTACACCTTC; v_gene: TRBV12-3/TRBV12-4; d_gene: .; j_gene: TRBJ1-2; abundance: .
CDR3aa: CAISEGHGYTF; CDR3nt: TGTGCCATCTCCGAGGGGCATGGCTACACCTTC; v_gene: TRBV3-1/TRBV3-2; d_gene: .; j_gene: TRBJ1-2; abundance: .
CDR3aa: CASRRRDDDTQYF; CDR3nt: TGTGCCAGCAGGCGGAGGGACGATGATACGCAGTATTTT; v_gene: TRBV12-3/TRBV12-4; d_gene: .; j_gene: TRBJ2-3; abundance: .
CDR3aa: CASSRGAPYNEQFF; CDR3nt: TGTGCCAGCAGTCGCGGGGCGCCTTACAATGAGCAGTTCTTC; v_gene: TRBV6-5; d_gene: .; j_gene: TRBJ2-1; abundance: .
CDR3aa: CASSLERGNTIYF; CDR3nt: TGTGCCAGCAGCTTAGAGAGGGGAAACACCATATATTTT; v_gene: TRBV11-2; d_gene: .; j_gene: TRBJ1-3; abundance: .
CDR3aa: CASSPHGNTIYF; CDR3nt: TGTGCCAGCTCACCACACGGAAACACCATATATTTT; v_gene: TRBV18; d_gene: .; j_gene: TRBJ1-3; abundance: .
CDR3aa: CASSQAVSSSYEQYF; CDR3nt: TGTGCCAGCAGTCAGGCAGTATCGAGCTCCTACGAGCAGTACTTC; v_gene: TRBV6-5; d_gene: .; j_gene: TRBJ2-7; abundance: .
CDR3aa: CASSPGQGDGYTF; CDR3nt: TGTGCCAGCAGTCCAGGACAGGGCGATGGCTACACCTTC; v_gene: TRBV2; d_gene: TRBD1; j_gene: TRBJ1-2; abundance: .
CDR3aa: CASTGDRGSNQPQHF; CDR3nt: TGTGCCAGCACCGGGGACAGGGGCAGCAATCAGCCCCAGCATTTT; v_gene: TRBV2; d_gene: TRBD1; j_gene: TRBJ1-5; abundance: .
CDR3aa: CASSLERASGNTIYF; CDR3nt: TGCGCCAGCAGCTTGGAGAGGGCCTCTGGAAACACCATATATTTT; v_gene: TRBV5-1; d_gene: .; j_gene: TRBJ1-3; abundance: .
CDR3aa: CASGAGGAYGYTF; CDR3nt: TGTGCCAGCGGGGCAGGGGGCGCTTATGGCTACACCTTC; v_gene: TRBV21-1; d_gene: .; j_gene: TRBJ1-2; abundance: .
CDR3aa: CASSLPGNTEAFF; CDR3nt: TGTGCCAGCAGCCTTCCTGGGAACACTGAAGCTTTCTTT; v_gene: TRBV6-6; d_gene: .; j_gene: TRBJ1-1; abundance: .
CDR3aa: CASSQAWTVYEQYF; CDR3nt: TGTGCCAGCAGCCAAGCTTGGACGGTCTACGAGCAGTACTTC; v_gene: TRBV3-1/TRBV3-2; d_gene: .; j_gene: TRBJ2-7; abundance: .
CDR3aa: CASRIPSTDTQYF; CDR3nt: TGTGCCAGCAGAATTCCTAGCACAGATACGCAGTATTTT; v_gene: TRBV6-5; d_gene: .; j_gene: TRBJ2-3; abundance: once
CDR3aa: CASSPLRQGAYNEQFF; CDR3nt: TGTGCCAGCTCACCACTGAGACAGGGGGCCTACAATGAGCAGTTCTTC; v_gene: TRBV18; d_gene: TRBD1; j_gene: TRBJ2-1; abundance: .
CDR3aa: CASIGRIQETQYF; CDR3nt: TGTGCCAGCATAGGGCGGATCCAAGAGACCCAGTACTTC; v_gene: TRBV2; d_gene: .; j_gene: TRBJ2-5; abundance: .
CDR3aa: CASSLRAGGYEKLFF; CDR3nt: TGTGCCAGCAGTTTAAGGGCCGGAGGGTACGAAAAACTGTTTTTT; v_gene: TRBV27; d_gene: .; j_gene: TRBJ1-4; abundance: .
CDR3aa: CASSQGQVENEQFF; CDR3nt: TGTGCCAGCTCCCAGGGACAGGTGGAAAATGAGCAGTTCTTC; v_gene: TRBV18; d_gene: TRBD1; j_gene: TRBJ2-1; abundance: .
CDR3aa: CASSPGTGRGSPLHF; CDR3nt: TGTGCCAGCAGCCCCGGGACAGGCCGAGGTTCACCCCTCCACTTT; v_gene: TRBV5-4; d_gene: TRBD1; j_gene: TRBJ1-6; abundance: .
CDR3aa: CASSLTFPTGTPYNEQFF; CDR3nt: TGCGCCAGCAGCCTAACCTTCCCGACCGGGACTCCCTACAATGAGCAGTTCTTC; v_gene: TRBV5-1; d_gene: .; j_gene: TRBJ2-1; abundance: .
CDR3aa: CASSQGNQPQHF; CDR3nt: TGCGCCAGCAGTCAGGGTAATCAGCCCCAGCATTTT; v_gene: TRBV10-2; d_gene: .; j_gene: TRBJ1-5; abundance: .
CDR3aa: CASKKGTESYEQYF; CDR3nt: TGTGCCAGTAAAAAGGGAACAGAGAGCTACGAGCAGTACTTC; v_gene: TRBV19; d_gene: .; j_gene: TRBJ2-7; abundance: .
CDR3aa: CARGEEYNSPLHF; CDR3nt: TGTGCCCGGGGGGAGGAGTATAATTCACCCCTCCACTTT; v_gene: TRBV12-3/TRBV12-4; d_gene: .; j_gene: TRBJ1-6; abundance: .
CDR3aa: CASSLIAGAINEQFF; CDR3nt: TGTGCCAGCAGCTTGATAGCGGGAGCGATCAATGAGCAGTTCTTC; v_gene: TRBV11-2; d_gene: TRBD2; j_gene: TRBJ2-1; abundance: .
CDR3aa: CASSQQGRETQYF; CDR3nt: TGTGCCAGCAGTCAACAGGGGAGAGAGACCCAGTACTTC; v_gene: TRBV2; d_gene: TRBD1; j_gene: TRBJ2-5; abundance: .
CDR3aa: CASSSPGQGAREQYF; CDR3nt: TGTGCCAGCAGTTCACCGGGACAGGGGGCGCGCGAGCAGTACTTC; v_gene: TRBV28; d_gene: TRBD1; j_gene: TRBJ2-7; abundance: .